This T cell receptor (beta chain) derives from a study of HIV-infected patients and healthy controls. In this sample, this clonotype turned up many times. The target antigen is unknown. V lost 4 bases, J lost 0 bases, and 6 bases stayed unmatched. The CDR3 runs to 16 residues. CDR1 and CDR2 (germline): SGHRS, YFSETQ. Reverse transcription used 500 to 550 ng RNA and constant-region primers for alpha and beta. Each of the alpha and beta chains got its own library through chain-specific third strand synthesis with indices. TCRdb reprocessed the 5' RACE reads via MiXCR and lists one record per CDR3 protein. The table records roughly 14,000 distinct CDR3 sequences, 10% to 15% of them present only once. Whole-study results and caveats: The diversity differences were not explained by slight age and sex differences between study cohorts.

Follow-up blood was drawn about 14 weeks, roughly three months, after antiretroviral therapy began. Whole blood was used without fractionation, so all unsorted peripheral T cells were included. The chain recombines TRBV5-1 with TRBJ2-1, with 8 bases matching TRBD2. This TCR came from an adult with HIV infection. The donor label of this sample is uncertain. Sequenced material: blood, taken during antiretroviral therapy. CDR3 region: CASSRQSGSSYNEQFF. The DNA for the CDR3 is TGCGCCAGCAGCCGACAGAGCGGGAGCTCCTACAATGAGCAGTTCTTC.